This T cell receptor (beta chain) is from a study of blood T cell repertoires in COVID-19. Study summary: The origin of the acute and convalescent COVID-19 samples was the United States, Italy and Spain. Sources were T cells, B-cell-depleted T cells, or PBMCs; the material itself was cDNA or gDNA.

Methods used by the authors: Amplification from reference gene primers served as the basis for estimated nucleated cell counts. Assay: immunoSEQ multiplex PCR; the TCRdb copy retains only in-frame clones and omits some. V and J calls and clone size are copied from that table; D and trimming were computed from the DNA. The data hold tens of thousands of clones, with around 86% observed a single time. The CDR3 spans 16 residues. V shed 2 bases, J shed 3 bases, and the junction held 5 bases outside the gene matches. Germline V gene data show CDR1 as MNHEY and CDR2 as SVGEGT. The sequenced material came from peripheral blood. The chain is built from TRBV6-2 or TRBV6-3 and TRBJ1-1; 11 positions match TRBD1. The sequence was collected from a woman aged 60-75 years with acute or convalescent COVID-19. The CDR3 sequence is CASSYGTGGVDTEAFF. In DNA form, the CDR3 reads TGTGCCAGCAGTTACGGGACAGGGGGGGTGGACACTGAAGCTTTCTTT.